The 7 T cell receptor beta chains reported below all come from one sample, sequenced in a study of blood T cell repertoires in COVID-19. TCRdb keeps only in-frame clones here, not all; method: immunoSEQ multiplex PCR. The sample has about 270,000 clones, roughly nine tenths seen once. Sequenced input: PBMCs or T cells enriched from blood (not recorded which). These TCRs come from a woman under 30 who had recovered from COVID-19.

The CDR3 reads CASTSSGEAPNTEAFF. In DNA form, the CDR3 reads TGTGCCAGCACTAGCAGCGGGGAAGCCCCGAACACTGAAGCTTTCTTT. The V call is TRBV7-9, the J call TRBJ1-1; D call uncertain. CDR1 is SEHNR and CDR2 is FQNEAQ in the germline V gene (reference sequence). The CDR3 contains 16 residues. The ends were cut back, 7 bases at V and 1 base at J, with 19 bases in the middle. Supplemented by reference TRBV7-9 and TRBJ1-1, the full variable domain reads DTGVSQNPRHKITKRGQNVTFRCDPISEHNRLYWYRQTLGQGPEFLTYFQNEAQLEKSRLLSDRFSAERPKGSFSTLEIQRTEQGDSAMYLCASTSSGEAPNTEAFFGQGTRLTVV.

The V and J genes are TRBV11-2 and TRBJ1-4, with 11 nucleotides matching TRBD1. Germline CDR1 is SGHAT and CDR2 is FQNNGV. Trimming cost V 1 base and J 7 bases; bases outside gene matches: 2. The CDR3 consists of 15 residues. The CDR3 DNA reads TGTGCCAGCAGCTTAGGCGGGACAGGGGGTGAAAAACTGTTTTTT. It is translated as CASSLGGTGGEKLFF. Supplemented by reference TRBV11-2 and TRBJ1-4, the full variable domain reads EAGVAQSPRYKIIEKRQSVAFWCNPISGHATLYWYQQILGQGPKLLIQFQNNGVVDDSQLPKDRFSAERLKGVDSTLKIQPAKLEDSAVYLCASSLGGTGGEKLFFGSGTQLSVL.

This sequence joins TRBV18 and TRBJ1-4; weak D call: TRBD1 (6 bases). The ends were cut back, 3 bases at V and 5 bases at J, with 10 bases in the middle. From germline, CDR1 is KGHSH and CDR2 LQKENI. The CDR3 is 14 residues long. The CDR3 coding sequence is TGTGCCAGCTCACCGGGACATGAAAATGAAAAACTGTTTTTT. Its protein product is CASSPGHENEKLFF.

This clone was counted once. The J gene is TRBJ2-5, the V gene TRBV5-6, with 7 bases matching TRBD2. The CDR3 sequence is 15 residues long. Germline CDR1 is SGHDT and CDR2 is YYEEEE. Trimming cost V 1 base and J 1 base; bases outside gene matches: 4. For the CDR3, the DNA is TGTGCCAGCAGCTTGCGGGCTAGCGGCCAAGAGACCCAGTACTTC. Translation: CASSLRASGQETQYF.

The CDR3 DNA follows: TGTGCCACCTCTAGCGGGGGGTCCGCAGATACGCAGTATTTT. Its protein product is CATSSGGSADTQYF. This chain links TRBV15 with TRBJ2-3; 11 bases fit TRBD2. J gave up 4 bases and V 8 bases, and 5 bases lay outside the gene matches. Germline lookup yields CDR1 LNHNV and CDR2 YYDKDF (reference sequence). The CDR3 totals 14 residues.

This clone occurred once. V is TRBV19 and J is TRBJ2-1; possibly TRBD1 for D (5 bases). V dropped 5 bases and J dropped 12 bases, with 17 bases sitting between them. Germline CDR1 reads LNHDA; CDR2 reads SQIVND (reference sequence). This CDR3 comprises 13 residues. The CDR3 sequence: CASSPLSPDRQFF. In nucleotides, the CDR3 is TGTGCCAGTAGTCCCCTTTCCCCCGACAGGCAGTTCTTC.

This chain's CDR3 is CASSDETESSYNSPLHF. DNA of the CDR3: TGTGCCAGCAGTGACGAGACAGAGAGCTCCTATAATTCACCCCTCCACTTT. This chain joins TRBV6-4 and TRBJ1-6; D might be TRBD1 (5 bases). Trimming removed 2 bases at V and 0 bases at J, with 11 bases between. Germline lookup yields CDR1 MRHNA and CDR2 SNTAGT. This CDR3 has 17 amino acids.